This TCR beta chain emerged from a study of blood T cells in healthy people across ages (dated by TCRdb to between 2014 and 2017). Background on the whole study: In model experiments, roughly one uniquely barcoded TCR beta cDNA molecule per two T cells was captured by template switching. Age-related changes in TCR beta repertoire diversity were measured in the study by deep sequencing normalized with unique cDNA molecular identifiers. The donors were divided into four age groups: young (average around 15 years), middle-aged (around 37), aged (around 59) and long-lived (roughly 82). To avoid experimental bias, donors of different ages were spread randomly across the sequencing lanes. Two additional independent replicas of 1 million unique cDNA reads from the same blood draw were analyzed for two donors (one aged 18 to 30 and one aged 80 or older).

With respect to this clonotype: There is no known antigen for this receptor. Base qualities are missing; no much larger clone stands one base away.

Points the paper makes about the study in general: Compared with the aged group, more naive CD4+ T cells, fewer expanded clones and increased TCR diversity were shown by the long-lived group, suggesting age selection. Estimates of total diversity based on one million sequenced T cells were regarded as lower bounds and as underestimates. Donor CMV infection status was unknown, potentially confounding age-related changes in expanded clonotypes. There was a strong correlation between observed TCR beta diversity and the percentage of naive T cells measured by flow cytometry. Conclusive comparison of naive and antigen-experienced compartments was prevented by the profiling of bulk unsorted PBMCs. As age increased, observed TCR beta diversity per million T cells dropped in a roughly linear way, and a significant reduction was already evident by age 40.

Systemically healthy Caucasian individuals from Russia, approximately 39 in total and aged roughly 6 to 95 years, were included as donors. Around 9.9 milliliters of peripheral blood were collected from each donor into EDTA-treated Vacutainer tubes. Ficoll-Paque density-gradient centrifugation was used to isolate PBMCs, with at least 6.5 million per sample. Trizol reagent was used to extract total RNA from the PBMCs, yielding at least 6 micrograms per sample. For every donor, flow cytometry on a PBMC aliquot measured the percentage of naive CD45RAhigh/CD27high T cells. The method was 5' RACE. Sequenced using an Illumina HiSeq 2500. The second PCR ran for about 6 to 11 cycles and used a J-beta primer mix along with a sample-barcoded 5' primer. A unique molecular identifier was introduced onto each TCR beta cDNA molecule by a template-switch 5' adaptor carrying 12 random nucleotides. Each sample yielded at least 3 million CDR3-containing paired-end reads. The Mint cDNA synthesis kit, primed by a TRBC-specific oligonucleotide, was used to synthesize first-strand cDNA from all RNA. All cDNA was treated with uracil-DNA glycosylase and then went through a first 18-cycle PCR with the universal primers M1SS and BC2_uni_R. The study's processing was this. For normalization, 1 million high-quality reads, each with a distinct molecular identifier, were randomly selected from each sample. Instead of being binned into consensus sequences, reads that shared molecular identifiers were thrown out. MiTCR, set to a Q25 quality threshold and the strictest error-elimination algorithm, was used for CDR3 identification, clonotype clustering and error correction. Lower-bound total TCR beta diversity was estimated with a nonparametric unseen species model using Euler transformation. The public reads were reprocessed in TCRdb via fastp at Q25 and MiXCR, keeping in-frame beta chains. Under each unique CDR3 protein, matching rows form one entry showing the most common genes and DNA. The V and J calls were not made by the authors but by TCRdb's processing. This sample holds about 640,000 distinct CDR3 sequences; 58% were observed only once. 35% to 40% of the sample is in the top ten clones.

Trimming removed 2 bases from V and 4 bases from J; the gene matches leave 5 bases unexplained. The CDR3 goes from the cysteine to the phenylalanine over 14 residues. Just the 42-base CDR3 DNA is kept, in frame starting at base 1. According to the germline V gene, CDR1 reads MNHNS and CDR2 reads SASEGT. The receptor was isolated from a man in his 60s in good health. This chain joins TRBV6-1 to TRBJ2-7, with 7 middle bases fitting TRBD1. What was sequenced was blood. The DNA is TGTGCCAGCAGTGAAAGACAGGGCGGATACGAGCAGTACTTC. Its coded protein is CASSERQGGYEQYF.